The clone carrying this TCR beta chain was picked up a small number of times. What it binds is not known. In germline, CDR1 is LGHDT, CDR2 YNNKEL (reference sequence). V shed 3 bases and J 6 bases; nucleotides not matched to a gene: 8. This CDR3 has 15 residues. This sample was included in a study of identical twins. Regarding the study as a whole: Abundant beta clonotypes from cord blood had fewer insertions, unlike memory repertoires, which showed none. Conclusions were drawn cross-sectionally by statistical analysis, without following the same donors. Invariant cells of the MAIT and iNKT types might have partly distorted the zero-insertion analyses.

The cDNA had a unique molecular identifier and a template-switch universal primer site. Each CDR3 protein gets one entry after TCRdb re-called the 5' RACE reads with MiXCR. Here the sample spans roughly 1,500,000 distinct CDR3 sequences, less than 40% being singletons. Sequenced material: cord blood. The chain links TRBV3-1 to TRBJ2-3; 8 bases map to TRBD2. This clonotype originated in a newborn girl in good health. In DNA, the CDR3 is TGTGCCAGCAGCCATAGCGGGGCGCCAGCGGATACGCAGTATTTT. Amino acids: CASSHSGAPADTQYF.